Each of the 14 T cell receptor beta chains below was sequenced from the same sample in a study of blood T cells in healthy people across ages. Through a sample-barcoded 5' primer and a J-beta primer mix, a second PCR was run for roughly 7 to 12 cycles. Using its own MiXCR run on the 5' RACE reads, TCRdb lists one record per CDR3 protein. Of some 1.8 million distinct CDR3 sequences detected, about 39% appear once; the ten largest clones hold under 30%. Sequenced sample: blood. The receptors derive from a human donor in good health.

The rearrangement links TRBV6-5 to TRBJ2-3; no definite D call. Germline V gene sequence: CDR1 MNHEY, CDR2 SVGAGI. V lost 9 bases to trimming and J lost 7 bases, with 23 bases between them. The CDR3 is 15 residues long. For the CDR3, the DNA is TGTGCCAGTTGTCTGGGTATCGCTCCCATAAATACGCAGTATTTT. Translating it yields CASCLGIAPINTQYF.

The V call is TRBV6-2 or TRBV6-3, the J call TRBJ1-5; D remains ambiguous. CDR1 is MNHEY, CDR2 SVGEGT, per germline. This CDR3 region has 14 residues. Trimming stripped 3 bases from V and 4 bases from J, with 10 bases between. The CDR3 sequence: CASSYTVFNQPQHF. CDR3 nucleotides: TGTGCCAGCAGTTATACAGTTTTTAATCAGCCCCAGCATTTT.

This clonotype was seen only a few times. The chain links TRBV12-3 or TRBV12-4 to TRBJ2-1, with 8 bases lining up with TRBD2. V gave up 6 bases and J gave up 4 bases; unmatched junction bases: 8. The CDR3 sequence is 15 residues long. In DNA, the CDR3 is TGTGCCAGCAGACTCGGGGGGGCCGGTTACAATGAGCAGTTCTTC. This encodes CASRLGGAGYNEQFF.

V usage is TRBV12-3 or TRBV12-4 and J usage is TRBJ2-1; 13 bases are a match to TRBD2. Losses at the gene ends were 5 bases for V and 6 bases for J; bases not matched to a gene: 4. The CDR3 consists of 15 residues. CDR3 in DNA: TGTGCCAGCAGTGAGGGACTAGCGGGGTCCAATGAGCAGTTCTTC. It translates to CASSEGLAGSNEQFF.

In its sample, this clonotype was seen a few times. The chain carries TRBV19 and TRBJ2-1, with a tentative D call TRBD2 (6 bases). Germline V lookup: CDR1 LNHDA, CDR2 SQIVND (reference sequence). With 7 bases removed from V and 3 bases from J, the gap between germline ends came to 13 bases. CDR3 length: 14 amino acids. CDR3 sequence: CASTPGLHYNEQFF. CDR3 nucleotides: TGTGCCAGTACCCCCGGACTACACTACAATGAGCAGTTCTTC.

This clonotype was detected only a few times. V usage is TRBV12-3 or TRBV12-4 and J usage is TRBJ2-5; D may correspond to TRBD1 or TRBD2 (6 bases each). This CDR3 region has 13 residues. The ends were cut back, 2 bases at V and 5 bases at J, with 9 bases in the middle. CDR3 nucleotide sequence: TGTGCCAGCAGTTTATGGAGGGGGGAGACCCAGTACTTC. Amino acids: CASSLWRGETQYF.

This chain connects TRBV7-2 to TRBJ1-5; D unresolved. The CDR3 totals 14 residues. V shed 4 bases and J shed 6 bases, with 13 bases lying between them. The germline V gene encodes CDR1 SGHTA and CDR2 FQGNSA. The CDR3 is CASSSPGWFQPQHF. CDR3 in DNA: TGTGCCAGCAGCTCGCCGGGCTGGTTTCAGCCCCAGCATTTT. Full variable domain (remainder filled in from reference TRBV7-2 and TRBJ1-5): GAGVSQSPSNKVTEKGKDVELRCDPISGHTALYWYRQSLGQGLEFLIYFQGNSAPDKSGLPSDRFSAERTGGSVSTLTIQRTQQEDSAVYLCASSSPGWFQPQHFGDGTRLSIL.

The table lists this clonotype with a few counts. V usage is TRBV28 and J usage is TRBJ2-3, with D possibly matching TRBD1 (6 bases). CDR3 length: 17 residues. Germline V CDR1 and CDR2: MDHEN, SYDVKM. V was cut by 4 bases and J by 6 bases, with 23 bases left in between. In DNA form, the CDR3 reads TGTGCCAGCAGTTCCCGAACCGGGACACACCCTATGGATACGCAGTATTTT. Protein: CASSSRTGTHPMDTQYF.

Concerning this clonotype: Its ends do not fully match the called genes, so a read error is possible. The V gene is TRBV6-6, the J gene TRBJ1-2; D may be TRBD1 (5 bases). CDR1 is MNHNY and CDR2 is SVGAGI in the germline V gene (reference sequence). This CDR3 spans 17 amino acids. The chain's CDR3 is CASGYPEGGTGSYGYTF. CDR3 DNA sequence: TGTGCCAGCGGTTACCCCGAGGGAGGGACTGGGAGCTATGGCTACACCTTC.

The genes are TRBV6-1 and TRBJ1-5; D not certain. CDR1 and CDR2 (germline): MNHNS, SASEGT. The CDR3 is made up of 12 amino acids. The V and J ends lost 6 bases and 4 bases respectively, with 7 bases between them. The CDR3 protein is CASRKANQPQHF. CDR3 nucleotides: TGTGCCAGCAGAAAGGCTAATCAGCCCCAGCATTTT.

The gene calls are TRBV7-3 and TRBJ2-1; 9 bases agree with TRBD2. V gave up 5 bases and J gave up 9 bases; unmatched junction bases: 8. This CDR3 comprises 14 residues. Looked up from germline, CDR1 is SGHTA and CDR2 is FQGTGA. DNA for the CDR3: TGTGCCAGCAGCCCAGCGGGGGGTGGGAGTGAGCAGTTCTTC. Protein sequence: CASSPAGGGSEQFF.

The V and J genes are TRBV20-1 and TRBJ2-4; 7 bases align to TRBD1. The DNA end is a closer match to TRBJ2-7, so the J assignment may be wrong. The length of the CDR3 is 14 residues. Germline assignment: CDR1 DFQATT and CDR2 SNEGSKA (reference sequence). CDR3 sequence: CSAREWTQGREQYF. DNA of the CDR3: TGCAGTGCTAGAGAGTGGACACAGGGGCGCGAGCAGTACTTC.

CDR3 bases: TGTGCCAGCAGGCCTGGACAGGCTGGGGCCAACGTCCTGACTTTC. Encoded protein: CASRPGQAGANVLTF. The chain carries TRBV6-6 and TRBJ2-6; TRBD1 agrees at 7 bases. V dropped 6 bases and J dropped 2; count of bases not matched to a gene: 4. Germline V CDR1 and CDR2: MNHNY, SVGAGI (reference sequence). The CDR3 spans 15 residues.

This rearrangement joins TRBV6-1 to TRBJ2-7; 9 bases are a match to TRBD1. This CDR3 is 14 amino acids long. Trimming took 6 bases from V and 3 from J; bases not matched to a gene: 6. Germline lookup yields CDR1 MNHNS and CDR2 SASEGT. The CDR3 DNA is TGTGCCAGCAGAGACACAGGGGGCCGCTACGAGCAGTACTTC. Encoded protein: CASRDTGGRYEQYF.